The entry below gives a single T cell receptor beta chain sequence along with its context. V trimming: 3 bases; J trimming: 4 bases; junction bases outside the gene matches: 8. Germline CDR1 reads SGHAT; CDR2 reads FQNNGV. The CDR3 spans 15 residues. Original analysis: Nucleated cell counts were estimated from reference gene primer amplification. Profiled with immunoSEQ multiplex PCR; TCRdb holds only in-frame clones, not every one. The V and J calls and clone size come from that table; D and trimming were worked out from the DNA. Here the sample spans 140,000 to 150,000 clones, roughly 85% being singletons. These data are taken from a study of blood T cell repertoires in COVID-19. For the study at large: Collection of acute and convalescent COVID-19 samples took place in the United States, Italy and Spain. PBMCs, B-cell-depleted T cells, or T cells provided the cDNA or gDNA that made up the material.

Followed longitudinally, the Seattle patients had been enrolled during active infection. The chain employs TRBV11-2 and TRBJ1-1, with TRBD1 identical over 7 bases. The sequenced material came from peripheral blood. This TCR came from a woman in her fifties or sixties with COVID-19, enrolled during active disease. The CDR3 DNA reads TGTGCCAGCAGCTTCCTATGGGCAGGGGGCACTGAAGCTTTCTTT. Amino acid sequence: CASSFLWAGGTEAFF. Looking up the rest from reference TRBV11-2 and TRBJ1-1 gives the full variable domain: EAGVAQSPRYKIIEKRQSVAFWCNPISGHATLYWYQQILGQGPKLLIQFQNNGVVDDSQLPKDRFSAERLKGVDSTLKIQPAKLEDSAVYLCASSFLWAGGTEAFFGQGTRLTVV.